Below are 18 T cell receptor beta chains sequenced from a single sample in a study of beta chain features in type 1 diabetes. Antigens of these TCRs are unknown. Study-level results: Researchers report that Type 1 diabetes patients had moderately but significantly shorter TCRB CDR3s across all four CD4+ subsets.

Sequenced material consisted of expressed TCRB transcripts (all of the isolated RNA was reverse transcribed). Sequenced by immunoSEQ multiplex PCR; TCRdb stores in-frame clones only, minus some. The sample has roughly 150,000 clones, approximately 62% seen once; the top ten hold about 0.081%. Sequencing input: naive CD4+ T cells from blood. The source of these receptors is a man under 40 with type 1 diabetes.

This chain joins TRBV4-3 and TRBJ2-7; 9 positions match TRBD1. Germline lookup yields CDR1 LGHNA and CDR2 YSLEER. J gave up 5 bases and V 4 bases, and 9 bases lay outside the gene matches. There are 15 residues in the CDR3. This CDR3 reads CASSREQGALHEQYF. The CDR3 DNA follows: TGCGCCAGCAGCCGAGAACAGGGGGCTCTCCACGAGCAGTACTTC.

The gene calls are TRBV9 and TRBJ2-5, with D tentatively TRBD1 (6 bases). The CDR3 is made up of 18 amino acids. CDR1 is SGDLS and CDR2 is YYNGEE in the germline V gene. V dropped 0 bases and J dropped 3 bases, with 21 bases sitting between them. CDR3 sequence: CASSVVGVGTPGKETQYF. CDR3 in DNA: TGTGCCAGCAGCGTAGTGGGCGTTGGGACACCGGGGAAAGAGACCCAGTACTTC.

This clone was counted only a few times. The chain is built from TRBV7-2 and TRBJ2-5; D is undetermined. Deletions cut 0 bases from V and 4 bases from J, with 9 bases between. There are 14 residues in the CDR3. Germline-derived CDR1 and CDR2 are SGHTA and FQGNSA. The CDR3, as DNA: TGTGCCAGCAGCTTAGCAAGGGCGACAGAGACCCAGTACTTC. It yields the protein CASSLARATETQYF. Looking up the rest from reference TRBV7-2 and TRBJ2-5 gives the full variable domain: GAGVSQSPSNKVTEKGKDVELRCDPISGHTALYWYRQSLGQGLEFLIYFQGNSAPDKSGLPSDRFSAERTGGSVSTLTIQRTQQEDSAVYLCASSLARATETQYFGPGTRLLVL.

CDR3 sequence (DNA): TGTGCCAGCAGGGGACAGGTGAACACTGAAGCTTTCTTT. Protein: CASRGQVNTEAFF. V gene TRBV7-2 combines with J gene TRBJ1-1, with TRBD1 matching over 8 bases. J gave up 0 bases and V 6 bases, and 0 bases lay outside the gene matches. Germline V gene data show CDR1 as SGHTA and CDR2 as FQGNSA. This CDR3 has 13 residues.

V gene TRBV10-3 combines with J gene TRBJ2-7; TRBD1 might be the D (7 bases). The V gene's germline CDR1 is ENHRY and CDR2 SYGVKD. The CDR3 consists of 12 residues. The V and J ends lost 8 bases and 1 base respectively, with 9 bases between them. The CDR3 here is CAIAGQSYEQYF. For the CDR3, the DNA is TGTGCCATCGCGGGACAGTCCTACGAGCAGTACTTC.

Only one count was recorded for this clone. The chain joins TRBV4-3 to TRBJ2-2, with 7 bases aligning to TRBD2. This CDR3 spans 18 amino acids. Germline V gene sequence: CDR1 LGHNA, CDR2 YSLEER. Trimming cost V 1 base and J 1 base; bases outside gene matches: 9. CDR3: CASSQGFGVAGNTGELFF. CDR3 bases: TGCGCCAGCAGCCAAGGATTTGGAGTAGCGGGGAACACCGGGGAGCTGTTTTTT.

The rearrangement links TRBV29-1 to TRBJ2-5; tentative D call: TRBD1 (7 bases). CDR3 length: 14 residues. V was cut by 6 bases and J by 2 bases, with 16 bases left in between. Germline V gives CDR1 SQVTM, CDR2 ANQGSEA. The CDR3 protein is CSVRGGQVQETQYF. CDR3 bases: TGCAGCGTCCGGGGAGGACAGGTTCAAGAGACCCAGTACTTC. The whole variable domain, filled in from reference TRBV29-1 and TRBJ2-5, reads SAVISQKPSRDICQRGTSLTIQCQVDSQVTMMFWYRQQPGQSLTLIATANQGSEATYESGFVIDKFPISRPNLTFSTLTVSNMSPEDSSIYLCSVRGGQVQETQYFGPGTRLLVL.

The chain carries TRBV2 and TRBJ2-5; 7 nucleotides agree with TRBD1. V dropped 5 bases and J dropped 0; count of bases not matched to a gene: 3. The CDR3 is 14 amino acids. Germline V gives CDR1 SNHLY, CDR2 FYNNEI. CDR3 amino acids: CASSSQGDQETQYF. The CDR3 nucleotides are TGTGCCAGCAGTTCCCAGGGGGACCAAGAGACCCAGTACTTC.

V is TRBV4-3 and J is TRBJ1-4; a weak D match, TRBD1 (5 bases). The V gene lost 1 base and the J gene lost 8 bases, with 20 bases spanning the gap. This CDR3 is 17 amino acids long. In germline, CDR1 is LGHNA, CDR2 YSLEER. CDR3 sequence (DNA): TGCGCCAGCAGCCAAGGAGAAGGTGGGGACCGAGGAGAAAAACTGTTTTTT. This codes for CASSQGEGGDRGEKLFF.

The chain couples TRBV23-1 to TRBJ1-1, with 7 bases matching TRBD1. TRBV23-1 is treated as an ORF (open reading frame) with a function not yet certain. The CDR3 totals 14 residues. Trimming removed 4 bases from V and 0 bases from J; junction bases left unmatched: 2. The CDR3 DNA reads TGCGCCAGCAGTCCGGACAGGTTGAACACTGAAGCTTTCTTT. This encodes CASSPDRLNTEAFF.

This clone was observed once. The chain is built from TRBV30 and TRBJ1-5, with D perhaps matching TRBD1 (5 bases). Germline CDR1 reads GTSNPN; CDR2 reads SVGIG (reference sequence). Trimming stripped 2 bases from V and 3 bases from J, with 11 bases between. The CDR3 is made up of 14 amino acids. CDR3 DNA: TGTGCCTGGAGTCCGGCCAGGGTCAATCAGCCCCAGCATTTT. Translated: CAWSPARVNQPQHF.

The rearrangement links TRBV7-9 to TRBJ1-1; perhaps TRBD1 as D (5 bases). The CDR3 covers 18 residues. Trimming removed 0 bases at V and 3 bases at J, with 20 bases between. The germline V gene has CDR1 SEHNR and CDR2 FQNEAQ (reference sequence). The CDR3 loop is CASSLARFGGAGDTEAFF. CDR3 DNA: TGTGCCAGCAGCTTAGCTCGTTTTGGAGGGGCCGGGGACACTGAAGCTTTCTTT.

V usage is TRBV4-3 and J usage is TRBJ2-1, with 9 bases fitting TRBD1. Germline values: CDR1 LGHNA, CDR2 YSLEER. Losses at the gene ends were 2 bases for V and 10 bases for J; bases not matched to a gene: 12. The CDR3 runs to 16 residues. The DNA for the CDR3 is TGCGCCAGCAGCCAACTACGGGGACAGGGAGGACACGAGCAGTTCTTC. Translated, it gives CASSQLRGQGGHEQFF.

The chain combines TRBV7-9 with TRBJ2-5, with a weak D call TRBD1 (7 bases). CDR1 and CDR2 from the germline V gene are SEHNR and FQNEAQ (reference sequence). With 4 bases removed from V and 5 bases from J, the gap between germline ends came to 17 bases. The CDR3 is 15 amino acids. The CDR3 sequence: CASSSGGGLSETQYF. The CDR3 nucleotides read TGTGCCAGCAGCTCCGGAGGGGGCTTATCGGAGACCCAGTACTTC.

This chain connects TRBV27 to TRBJ2-7, with D possibly TRBD2 on 5 matching bases. This CDR3 region has 14 residues. V was trimmed by 2 bases and J by 0 bases, leaving 8 bases between them. Germline CDR1 reads MNHEY; CDR2 reads SMNVEV (reference sequence). The CDR3 reads CASSLGAGSYEQYF. The CDR3 coding sequence is TGTGCCAGCAGTTTAGGCGCGGGCTCCTACGAGCAGTACTTC.

The CDR3 nucleotides are TGCGCCAGCAGCCAAGAACGGACAGGGATCTACGAGCAGTACTTC. Its translation is CASSQERTGIYEQYF. The chain carries TRBV4-3 and TRBJ2-7; the match to TRBD1 covers 8 bases. J was trimmed by 3 bases and V by 0 bases; bases with no gene match: 4. The V gene's germline CDR1 is LGHNA and CDR2 YSLEER. CDR3 length: 15 amino acids.

The sample holds a few counts of this clone. This sequence joins TRBV7-2 and TRBJ2-4; either TRBD1 or TRBD2 may supply D (6 bases each). Germline V gives CDR1 SGHTA, CDR2 FQGNSA. The CDR3 runs 13 residues. V lost 6 bases and J lost 6, with 12 bases in between. CDR3 in DNA: TGTGCCAGCAGTCGGGGGCCTGGAAACATTCAGTACTTC. Residues: CASSRGPGNIQYF.

CDR3 sequence reads: CASSFTFRGTNTEAFF. The CDR3 DNA follows: TGTGCCAGCAGCTTTACCTTCCGGGGGACGAACACTGAAGCTTTCTTT. The rearrangement joins TRBV7-2 to TRBJ1-1; D perhaps matches TRBD1 (5 bases). The germline CDR1 and CDR2 sequences are SGHTA and FQGNSA. Trimming removed 3 bases at V and 1 base at J, with 15 bases between. The CDR3 runs 16 residues.